One and the same sample provided the 25 T cell receptor beta chains below, sequenced in a study of T cells after yellow fever vaccination. TCRdb called the 5' RACE reads again in MiXCR, with one record for every CDR3 protein. The sample gives approximately 250,000 distinct CDR3 sequences, roughly 3.5% of which show up once; around 20% is in the top ten. Here the sequenced sample was PBMCs, taken 15 days after the yellow fever booster vaccination. These receptors were collected from a man between 18 and 35 years old who received the YFV17D yellow fever vaccine.

This clonotype was recorded many times. The gene calls are TRBV7-2 and TRBJ2-7, with a possible D match to TRBD2 (5 bases). Trimming removed 0 bases from V and 0 bases from J, with 9 bases in between. The V gene's germline CDR1 is SGHTA and CDR2 FQGNSA. The length of the CDR3 is 15 residues. The CDR3 nucleotides read TGTGCCAGCAGCTTAGCGCGGGCTAGCTCCTACGAGCAGTACTTC. This gives the protein CASSLARASSYEQYF.

This clonotype was seen at least ten times. The rearrangement uses TRBV18 and TRBJ1-1, with D possibly TRBD1 on 5 matching bases. This CDR3 has 15 residues. The germline CDR1 and CDR2 sequences are KGHSH and LQKENI. V lost 3 bases and J lost 5, with 16 bases in between. The CDR3 loop is CASSPREPSGTEAFF. The CDR3 coding sequence is TGTGCCAGCTCACCCAGGGAACCCAGTGGGACTGAAGCTTTCTTT.

This rearrangement joins TRBV20-1 to TRBJ1-1; D is undetermined. The CDR3 consists of 14 residues. Deletions cut 6 bases from V and 3 bases from J, with 17 bases between. Germline V gives CDR1 DFQATT, CDR2 SNEGSKA (reference sequence). CDR3 nucleotides: TGCAGTGCCCCTGACGTCGCCGGATACACTGAAGCTTTCTTT. Encoded protein: CSAPDVAGYTEAFF.

This clonotype was counted many times. V gene TRBV12-3 or TRBV12-4 combines with J gene TRBJ2-6; no clear D gene. Trimming removed 2 bases from V and 0 bases from J, with 11 bases in between. The length of the CDR3 is 17 residues. CDR3 region: CASSLPALGSGANVLTF. For the CDR3, the DNA is TGTGCCAGCAGTTTACCCGCTCTGGGCTCTGGGGCCAACGTCCTGACTTTC.

This clonotype was found many times. This chain connects TRBV5-5 to TRBJ2-7; D gene ambiguous. This CDR3 comprises 14 residues. Trimming left V 0 bases short and J 3 bases short, with 10 bases between. Germline loops: CDR1 SGHKS, CDR2 YYEKEE (reference sequence). For the CDR3, the DNA is TGTGCCAGCAGCTTGGGAGGTGGGTACTACGAGCAGTACTTC. It encodes CASSLGGGYYEQYF.

The sample holds many counts of this clonotype. The V call is TRBV20-1, the J call TRBJ2-5; perhaps TRBD2 as D (5 bases). Germline values: CDR1 DFQATT, CDR2 SNEGSKA (reference sequence). The CDR3 is 20 amino acids. The V end lost 2 bases, the J end lost 0 bases, and 28 bases lay between the germline ends. The CDR3 loop reads CSARLGDRAEHRRYQETQYF. DNA for the CDR3: TGCAGTGCTAGACTCGGGGATCGGGCCGAACATAGAAGGTACCAAGAGACCCAGTACTTC.

This clonotype showed up many times. The CDR3 DNA sequence: TGTGCCAGCAGCTTCACAGGCCGACGCACAGATACGCAGTATTTT. It encodes CASSFTGRRTDTQYF. The V gene is TRBV7-2, the J gene TRBJ2-3, with D perhaps matching TRBD1 (5 bases). Germline CDR1 is SGHTA and CDR2 is FQGNSA. There are 15 residues in the CDR3. V gave up 3 bases and J gave up 1 base, with 11 bases separating them.

This clonotype was seen a few times. V gene TRBV12-3 or TRBV12-4 combines with J gene TRBJ1-2; D is perhaps TRBD1 (6 bases). This CDR3 region has 15 residues. V was pared by 3 bases and J by 4 bases, with 15 bases between. The CDR3 reads CASSLGAGFSYGYTF. DNA for the CDR3: TGTGCCAGCAGTTTGGGGGCAGGGTTTTCCTATGGCTACACCTTC.

At least ten counts were recorded for this clonotype. The chain recombines TRBV12-3 or TRBV12-4 with TRBJ2-1; no firm D call. Trimming took off 6 bases at V and 2 bases at J, with 11 bases between the two ends. The CDR3 has 14 residues. CDR3 sequence: CASRTDLTYNEQFF. CDR3 coding DNA: TGTGCCAGCAGGACGGACCTAACCTACAATGAGCAGTTCTTC.

The sample holds many counts of this clonotype. The rearrangement joins TRBV4-3 to TRBJ1-4, with no clear D. The germline gives CDR1 LGHNA, CDR2 YSLEER. The CDR3 covers 14 residues. V was shortened by 4 bases and J by 5 bases, with 11 bases between the two germline ends. CDR3 protein: CASSPTLRNEKLFF. Written as DNA, the CDR3 is TGCGCCAGCAGCCCCACCCTCAGGAATGAAAAACTGTTTTTT.

The chain combines TRBV12-3 or TRBV12-4 with TRBJ1-2; 9 positions match TRBD1. This CDR3 comprises 13 residues. V was clipped by 8 bases and J by 6 bases; unmatched bases: 7. The chain's CDR3 is CASSGQGKDGYTF. As DNA, the CDR3 is TGTGCCAGCTCCGGACAGGGGAAGGATGGCTACACCTTC.

This clonotype was observed at least ten times. V is TRBV5-4 and J is TRBJ2-7, with D possibly being TRBD1 (6 bases). This CDR3 comprises 13 residues. Trimming shortened V by 3 bases and J by 3 bases, and 10 bases separated the two germline ends. Germline V gene sequence: CDR1 SGHNT, CDR2 YYREEE (reference sequence). The chain's CDR3 is CASSWGRGYEQYF. The CDR3 DNA reads as TGTGCCAGCAGCTGGGGCAGGGGCTACGAGCAGTACTTC.

This clonotype was observed many times. V usage is TRBV29-1 and J usage is TRBJ2-5; D might be TRBD1 (5 bases). Germline lookup yields CDR1 SQVTM and CDR2 ANQGSEA. Trimming cost V 3 bases and J 1 base, with 12 bases left between them. CDR3 length: 14 residues. CDR3 amino acids: CSVEPLDSQETQYF. CDR3 coding DNA: TGCAGCGTTGAGCCTTTAGACAGCCAAGAGACCCAGTACTTC.

There are many counts of this clonotype. This chain joins TRBV7-2 and TRBJ1-3, with D perhaps matching TRBD1 (6 bases). V lost 6 bases, J lost 2 bases, and 14 bases lay in between. Germline CDR1 and CDR2: SGHTA and FQGNSA. CDR3 size: 15 residues. The CDR3 here is CASSFSPGAGNTIYF. The CDR3 nucleotides read TGTGCCAGCAGTTTTTCCCCAGGGGCTGGAAACACCATATATTTT.

The chain combines TRBV5-1 with TRBJ2-5; the D gene is possibly TRBD2 (7 bases). The CDR3 is made up of 15 amino acids. The ends were cut back, 4 bases at V and 5 bases at J, with 18 bases in the middle. In germline, CDR1 is SGHRS, CDR2 YFSETQ. CDR3 bases: TGCGCCAGCAGCCCGGGGGCGGGGGACTGGGAGACCCAGTACTTC. It translates to CASSPGAGDWETQYF.

This clonotype was observed at least ten times. This chain joins TRBV6-2 or TRBV6-3 and TRBJ1-5; 9 bases are shared with TRBD1. CDR1 MNHEY and CDR2 SVGEGT come from the germline V gene. This CDR3 has 20 residues. The ends lost 2 bases at V and 0 bases at J; junction bases unmatched: 14. CDR3 nucleotides: TGTGCCAGCAGTTACGACCGTGGGACAGGGTGGGGAAATAGCAATCAGCCCCAGCATTTT. Encoded protein: CASSYDRGTGWGNSNQPQHF.

Many counts were recorded for this clonotype. The chain is built from TRBV7-9 and TRBJ1-5; D gene uncertain. The CDR3 consists of 14 residues. Germline CDR1 reads SEHNR; CDR2 reads FQNEAQ (reference sequence). Trimming removed 6 bases at V and 3 bases at J, with 12 bases between. In nucleotides, the CDR3 is TGTGCCAGCAGTTCACCGGGAGTCAATCAGCCCCAGCATTTT. Amino acid sequence: CASSSPGVNQPQHF.

This clonotype was detected ten times or more. CDR3: CAISESGLETQYF. CDR3 DNA: TGTGCCATCAGTGAGTCGGGACTAGAGACCCAGTACTTC. The chain joins TRBV10-3 to TRBJ2-5; tentatively, D is TRBD2 (6 bases). The V end lost 0 bases, the J end lost 4 bases, and 6 bases lay between the germline ends. Germline V gene lookup returns CDR1 ENHRY and CDR2 SYGVKD. This CDR3 spans 13 amino acids.

This clonotype came up many times. The rearrangement uses TRBV12-3 or TRBV12-4 and TRBJ1-2; D not certain. Deletions cut 3 bases from V and 8 bases from J, with 13 bases between. CDR3 size: 13 residues. This CDR3 is CASSFGSALGYTF. Here the CDR3 DNA reads TGTGCCAGCAGTTTTGGTTCTGCGCTCGGCTACACCTTC.

This clonotype was seen repeatedly, ten times or more. The chain carries TRBV19 and TRBJ1-6; D is unresolved. V gave up 3 bases and J gave up 10 bases, with 16 bases separating them. Germline CDR1 is LNHDA and CDR2 is SQIVND (reference sequence). The CDR3 extends over 15 amino acids. The CDR3: CASSIEAELLSPLHF. The CDR3 coding sequence is TGTGCCAGTAGTATTGAAGCCGAACTCCTCTCACCCCTCCACTTT.

This clonotype was seen ten or more times. The chain employs TRBV28 and TRBJ2-6, with 7 bases fitting TRBD2. This CDR3 region has 14 residues. J was trimmed by 4 bases and V by 9 bases; bases with no gene match: 6. Germline V lookup: CDR1 MDHEN, CDR2 SYDVKM. CDR3 sequence reads: CASGRAPGANVLTF. The CDR3 nucleotides read TGTGCCAGTGGGAGGGCGCCCGGGGCCAACGTCCTGACTTTC.

This clonotype was detected ten times or more. This chain's CDR3 is CASSRRTIEEQYF. CDR3 in DNA: TGCGCCAGCAGCCGACGGACGATCGAAGAGCAGTACTTC. The rearrangement links TRBV4-1 to TRBJ2-7; D gene uncertain. CDR1 is MGHRA, CDR2 YSYEKL, per germline. With 4 bases removed from V and 7 bases from J, the gap between germline ends came to 14 bases. The CDR3 is 13 amino acids.

This clonotype was observed at least ten times. The CDR3 DNA is TGTGCCAGCAGCCGCCCGTTCGCGCGGGGCTCTGGAAACACCATATATTTT. Translation: CASSRPFARGSGNTIYF. The chain carries TRBV5-6 and TRBJ1-3; D is undetermined. The CDR3 is 17 residues long. Germline lookup yields CDR1 SGHDT and CDR2 YYEEEE. Trimming removed 4 bases at V and 0 bases at J, with 17 bases between.

This clonotype came up many times. The CDR3 DNA reads as TGTGCCAGCAGCTATACAGGGGGCGACACCGGGGAGCTGTTTTTT. Protein: CASSYTGGDTGELFF. The J gene is TRBJ2-2, the V gene TRBV7-6; 9 nucleotides line up with TRBD1. The junction had 3 bases not matched to a gene; V was cut back by 4 bases and J by 3 bases. CDR1 is SGHVS, CDR2 FNYEAQ, per germline. The CDR3 is made up of 15 amino acids. The full variable domain, with the rest looked up from reference TRBV7-6 and TRBJ2-2, is GAGVSQSPRYKVTKRGQDVALRCDPISGHVSLYWYRQALGQGPEFLTYFNYEAQQDKSGLPNDRFSAERPEGSISTLTIQRTEQRDSAMYRCASSYTGGDTGELFFGEGSRLTVL.

This clonotype occurred many times. V gene TRBV20-1 combines with J gene TRBJ2-3; 8 bases fit TRBD2. Germline CDR1 and CDR2: DFQATT and SNEGSKA (reference sequence). The V segment lost 3 bases and the J segment 3 bases; nucleotides outside the gene matches: 5. This CDR3 is built from 14 residues. Written as DNA, the CDR3 is TGCAGTGCTAGCGACGTAGCGGGGACAGATACGCAGTATTTT. This sequence encodes CSASDVAGTDTQYF.